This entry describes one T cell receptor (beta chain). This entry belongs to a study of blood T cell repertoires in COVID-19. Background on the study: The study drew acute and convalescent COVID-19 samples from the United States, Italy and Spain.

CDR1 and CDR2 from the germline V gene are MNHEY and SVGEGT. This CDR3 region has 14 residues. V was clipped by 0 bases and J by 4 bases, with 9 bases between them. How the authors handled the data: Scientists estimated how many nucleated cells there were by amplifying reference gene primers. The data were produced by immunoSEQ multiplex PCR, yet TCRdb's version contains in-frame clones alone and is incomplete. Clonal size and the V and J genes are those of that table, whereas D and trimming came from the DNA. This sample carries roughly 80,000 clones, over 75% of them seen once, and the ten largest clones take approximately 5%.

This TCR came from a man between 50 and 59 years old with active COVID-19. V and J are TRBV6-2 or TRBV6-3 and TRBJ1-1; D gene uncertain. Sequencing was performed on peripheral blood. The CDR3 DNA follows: TGTGCCAGCAGTTACTCGGCAGGTCCCACTGAAGCTTTCTTT. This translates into CASSYSAGPTEAFF.